These 23 T cell receptor beta chains originate from one sample sequenced in a study of molecular identifiers for immune sequencing clone quantification. TCRdb called the PCR reads again in MiXCR, with one record for every CDR3 protein. Among 90,000 or so distinct CDR3 sequences listed, around a quarter were seen once. Sequencing used naive CD8+ T cells from blood, with Jurkat cell RNA spiked in. As for subset: FACS-sorted CD8+CD4-CCR7+CD45RA+ naive T cells. Every receptor here comes from a human donor in good health. Some libraries in this study had Jurkat cell RNA spiked in.

This clonotype has at least ten counts. The chain joins TRBV5-6 to TRBJ2-7; possible D gene TRBD1, 6 bases. The V and J ends lost 0 bases and 2 bases respectively, with 12 bases between them. CDR1 is SGHDT, CDR2 YYEEEE, per germline. This CDR3 has 15 amino acids. The CDR3 DNA sequence: TGTGCCAGCAGCTTGGGATCCAGGGGACCCTACGAGCAGTACTTC. It codes for CASSLGSRGPYEQYF.

This clonotype came up many times. The chain carries TRBV6-1 and TRBJ1-2; D not certain. The CDR3 contains 14 residues. Germline CDR1 and CDR2: MNHNS and SASEGT. V lost 1 base and J lost 5, with 11 bases in between. The DNA for the CDR3 is TGTGCCAGCAGTGAAGGGGGAATTACGTATGGCTACACCTTC. This translates into CASSEGGITYGYTF.

Regarding this clonotype: One base away lies a much larger clone, so this may be a sequencing read error. The genes are TRBV4-3 and TRBJ2-7; 7 positions match TRBD1. V shed 4 bases, J shed 2 bases, and the junction held 8 bases outside the gene matches. This CDR3 is 15 amino acids long. The germline CDR1 and CDR2 sequences are LGHNA and YSLEER. CDR3 amino acids: CASSRIRDSAYEQYF. The CDR3 DNA reads TGCGCCAGCAGCCGAATCCGGGACAGCGCCTACGAGCAGTACTTC.

This rearrangement joins TRBV19 to TRBJ2-7, with D unresolved. Germline V CDR1 and CDR2: LNHDA, SQIVND (reference sequence). Between the trimmed V and J ends, which lost 7 bases and 5 bases, there was a span of 12 bases. The CDR3 has 12 residues. The CDR3 DNA is TGTGCCAGTAACTCCGGGTCCCACGAGCAGTACTTC. Amino acid sequence: CASNSGSHEQYF. The variable domain in full, completed from reference TRBV19 and TRBJ2-7, reads DGGITQSPKYLFRKEGQNVTLSCEQNLNHDAMYWYRQDPGQGLRLIYYSQIVNDFQKGDIAEGYSVSREKKESFPLTVTSAQKNPTAFYLCASNSGSHEQYFGPGTRLTVT.

This clonotype is a singleton in its sample. Just one base apart from a much larger clone, this may be a read error. The genes are TRBV4-1 and TRBJ1-4, with D possibly being TRBD1 (6 bases). The CDR3 sequence is 15 residues long. The germline CDR1 and CDR2 sequences are MGHRA and YSYEKL. V was clipped by 2 bases and J by 8 bases, with 15 bases between them. CDR3 bases: TGCGCCAGCAGCCAAATCAACAGGGTTGGGGAAAAACTGTTTTTT. It specifies CASSQINRVGEKLFF.

In its sample, this clonotype was seen many times. The chain is built from TRBV5-1 and TRBJ2-7, with D tentatively TRBD2 (5 bases). Germline V gene data show CDR1 as SGHRS and CDR2 as YFSETQ. This CDR3 has 13 residues. Trimming cost V 4 bases and J 3 bases, with 11 bases left between them. The CDR3 bases are TGCGCCAGCAGCCTATCCCGGGACTACGAGCAGTACTTC. Its protein product is CASSLSRDYEQYF. Drawing the rest from reference TRBV5-1 and TRBJ2-7, the complete variable domain is KAGVTQTPRYLIKTRGQQVTLSCSPISGHRSVSWYQQTPGQGLQFLFEYFSETQRNKGNFPGRFSGRQFSNSRSEMNVSTLELGDSALYLCASSLSRDYEQYFGPGTRLTVT.

This clonotype has at least ten counts. The genes are TRBV7-9 and TRBJ1-6; D gene ambiguous. Trimming removed 0 bases from V and 8 bases from J, with 14 bases in between. The CDR3 has 16 residues. The germline V gene has CDR1 SEHNR and CDR2 FQNEAQ (reference sequence). This chain's CDR3 is CASSLAEGGLDSPLHF. The CDR3 coding sequence is TGTGCCAGCAGCTTAGCGGAGGGTGGTTTGGATTCACCCCTCCACTTT.

V is TRBV27 and J is TRBJ2-7; D is perhaps TRBD1 (5 bases). V lost 6 bases, J lost 3 bases, and 15 bases lay in between. The length of the CDR3 is 14 residues. Per germline, CDR1 MNHEY and CDR2 SMNVEV (reference sequence). The CDR3: CASSENWGYYEQYF. As DNA, the CDR3 is TGTGCCAGCAGCGAAAATTGGGGCTACTACGAGCAGTACTTC.

This clonotype has more than one count but fewer than ten. The chain links TRBV4-3 to TRBJ1-1; 8 bases are a match to TRBD1. V lost 4 bases, J lost 11 bases, and 9 bases stayed unmatched. The CDR3 runs to 13 residues. Per the germline V gene, CDR1 is LGHNA and CDR2 is YSLEER. CDR3 nucleotide sequence: TGCGCCAGCAGCCTATCTCAGGGGGCAAGCGCTTTCTTT. Translated: CASSLSQGASAFF.

At least ten counts were recorded for this clonotype. The genes are TRBV20-1 and TRBJ2-7; D gene unclear. V lost 2 bases to trimming and J lost 2 bases, with 10 bases between them. Germline V CDR1 and CDR2: DFQATT, SNEGSKA (reference sequence). The CDR3 has 13 residues. CDR3: CSARPLAAYEQYF. DNA for the CDR3: TGCAGTGCTAGACCCCTGGCGGCCTACGAGCAGTACTTC.

The chain carries TRBV19 and TRBJ2-3, with 8 nucleotides matching TRBD1. V shed 3 bases, J shed 2 bases, and the junction held 4 bases outside the gene matches. The germline V gene has CDR1 LNHDA and CDR2 SQIVND (reference sequence). The CDR3 runs 15 residues. The DNA for the CDR3 is TGTGCCAGTAGTATCACAGGGGGACACACAGATACGCAGTATTTT. It is translated as CASSITGGHTDTQYF.

V usage is TRBV28 and J usage is TRBJ2-7; D tentatively fits TRBD1 or TRBD2 (5 bases each). The CDR3 runs 16 residues. CDR1 is MDHEN and CDR2 is SYDVKM in the germline V gene. V lost 8 bases, J lost 5 bases, and 25 bases lay in between. This CDR3 reads CASWDDPGPAFDEQYF. CDR3 DNA: TGTGCCAGCTGGGATGACCCGGGACCGGCCTTCGACGAGCAGTACTTC.

For this clonotype: It may be a read error: a sequence one base away is much more abundant. The V call is TRBV6-5, the J call TRBJ2-5; 10 positions agree with TRBD2. CDR1 and CDR2 from the germline V gene are MNHEY and SVGAGI. With V trimmed by 2 bases and J by 4 bases, 4 bases remained unmatched. CDR3 length: 15 amino acids. CDR3 nucleotide sequence: TGTGCCAGCAGTTACGGGGCTAGCGGGAGAGAGACCCAGTACTTC. Its translation: CASSYGASGRETQYF.

The rearrangement joins TRBV4-2 to TRBJ2-2; 8 bases match TRBD1. J gave up 3 bases and V 0 bases, and 0 bases lay outside the gene matches. Germline loops: CDR1 LGHNA, CDR2 YNFKEQ. The CDR3 contains 15 residues. CDR3 in DNA: TGTGCCAGCAGCCAAGAACAGGGGGACACCGGGGAGCTGTTTTTT. It translates to CASSQEQGDTGELFF.

This clonotype occurred many times. The gene calls are TRBV6-5 and TRBJ1-1; 10 positions agree with TRBD1. Germline CDR1 and CDR2: MNHEY and SVGAGI. Trimming at V came to 6 bases and at J to 6 bases, leaving 1 base not matched to a gene. CDR3 length: 12 residues. DNA of the CDR3: TGTGCCAGCAGAGGACAGGGGGCTGAAGCTTTCTTT. The encoded protein is CASRGQGAEAFF.

The rearrangement uses TRBV7-9 and TRBJ2-5, with 11 bases matching TRBD2. This CDR3 is built from 17 residues. Germline assignment: CDR1 SEHNR and CDR2 FQNEAQ (reference sequence). The V and J ends lost 5 bases and 9 bases, in that order; junction bases with no gene match: 17. CDR3 coding DNA: TGTGCCAGCAGCCTAAGGACTAGCGGGCCCGCCGGGGAGCCCCAGTACTTC. Its protein is CASSLRTSGPAGEPQYF.

Regarding this clonotype: Since a much larger clone is just one base distant, this may be a read error. The V gene is TRBV7-6, the J gene TRBJ2-7, with TRBD1 matching over 7 bases. Germline loops: CDR1 SGHVS, CDR2 FNYEAQ. The length of the CDR3 is 14 residues. The CDR3: CASSSGTASYEQHF. The CDR3 DNA reads as TGTGCCAGCAGCTCCGGGACAGCCTCCTACGAGCAGCACTTC.

This clonotype appeared many times. Written as DNA, the CDR3 is TGTGCCAGCAGCCAAGAAGGCCAGCAAGGTCAGCCCCAGCATTTT. This gives the protein CASSQEGQQGQPQHF. The genes are TRBV3-1 and TRBJ1-5; D ambiguous. There are 15 residues in the CDR3. Looked up from germline, CDR1 is LGHDT and CDR2 is YNNKEL (reference sequence). Trimming removed 0 bases at V and 6 bases at J, with 12 bases between.

This clonotype was seen at least ten times. CDR3: CASSQENPASGNEKLFF. The CDR3 coding sequence is TGCGCCAGCAGCCAAGAAAATCCGGCCAGCGGGAATGAAAAACTGTTTTTT. The chain is built from TRBV4-3 and TRBJ1-4; D gene unclear. Germline CDR1 reads LGHNA; CDR2 reads YSLEER. With 0 bases removed from V and 5 bases from J, the gap between germline ends came to 16 bases. The CDR3 covers 17 residues.

This clonotype was counted many times. This chain joins TRBV6-5 and TRBJ1-1; D remains unclear. CDR1 and CDR2 from the germline V gene are MNHEY and SVGAGI. The CDR3 loop spans 14 amino acids. V shed 3 bases and J shed 0 bases, with 8 bases lying between them. The CDR3 region has the DNA TGTGCCAGCAGTTATAGGGCGATGAACACTGAAGCTTTCTTT. Protein sequence: CASSYRAMNTEAFF.

This clonotype was recorded many times. The chain links TRBV29-1 to TRBJ2-7, with 10 bases aligning to TRBD2. This CDR3 contains 15 residues. Germline trimming cut 3 bases from V and 4 bases from J; bases unmatched to any gene: 9. CDR1 and CDR2 from the germline V gene are SQVTM and ANQGSEA. This chain's CDR3 is CSVESLAGVGYEQYF. The CDR3 nucleotides are TGCAGCGTTGAGTCGCTAGCGGGAGTGGGGTACGAGCAGTACTTC.

This chain joins TRBV7-9 and TRBJ2-5; D remains ambiguous. Between the trimmed V and J ends, which lost 3 bases and 0 bases, there was a span of 11 bases. In germline, CDR1 is SEHNR, CDR2 FQNEAQ (reference sequence). This CDR3 spans 15 amino acids. CDR3 nucleotide sequence: TGTGCCAGCAGCTTGGGGTCCGAGAACCAAGAGACCCAGTACTTC. It encodes CASSLGSENQETQYF.

This clonotype came up a few times. The rearrangement uses TRBV7-9 and TRBJ2-3; no clear D gene. The CDR3 has 15 residues. The V and J ends lost 5 bases and 4 bases respectively, with 16 bases between them. Germline CDR1 reads SEHNR; CDR2 reads FQNEAQ (reference sequence). CDR3 nucleotides: TGTGCCAGCAGCCCTTTTCCAAAGGGCGCAGATACGCAGTATTTT. Amino acid sequence: CASSPFPKGADTQYF.